One sample yielded the 24 T cell receptor beta chains listed below, sequenced in a study of blood T cell repertoires in COVID-19. Clones were sequenced by immunoSEQ multiplex PCR, and TCRdb holds only the in-frame ones, with some missing. The sample holds over 55,000 clones, roughly 80% seen once. The sequenced material came from peripheral blood. These receptors came from a woman aged 80 or over with acute or convalescent COVID-19.

This rearrangement joins TRBV5-1 to TRBJ2-3; D is unclear. Trimming stripped 0 bases from V and 4 bases from J, with 3 bases between. Germline V lookup: CDR1 SGHRS, CDR2 YFSETQ. This CDR3 spans 12 amino acids. DNA of the CDR3: TGCGCCAGCAGCTTGGGAGCAGATACGCAGTATTTT. It encodes CASSLGADTQYF.

The CDR3 sequence: CASSLTGVNTEAFF. As DNA, the CDR3 is TGTGCCAGCAGTCTGACAGGGGTGAACACTGAAGCTTTCTTT. J is TRBJ1-1 and V is TRBV2; 8 bases are a match to TRBD1. The V segment lost 5 bases and the J segment 0 bases; nucleotides outside the gene matches: 2. The CDR3 has 14 amino acids. The germline CDR1 and CDR2 sequences are SNHLY and FYNNEI.

V is TRBV2 and J is TRBJ1-5; D gene unclear. V was trimmed by 5 bases and J by 4 bases, leaving 9 bases between them. CDR3 length: 13 amino acids. CDR1 is SNHLY, CDR2 FYNNEI, per germline. CDR3 nucleotides: TGTGCCAGCAGTAACGACGGGAATCAGCCCCAGCATTTT. Amino acids: CASSNDGNQPQHF.

V gene TRBV10-3 combines with J gene TRBJ1-4, with TRBD1 matching 10 bases. The CDR3 is 15 amino acids. Germline V lookup: CDR1 ENHRY, CDR2 SYGVKD. The V and J ends lost 5 bases and 7 bases, in that order; junction bases with no gene match: 7. CDR3 amino acids: CAISQDRGRSEKLFF. In DNA form, the CDR3 reads TGTGCCATCAGTCAAGACAGGGGGCGGAGTGAAAAACTGTTTTTT.

V and J are TRBV2 and TRBJ2-1; tentatively, D is TRBD2 (6 bases). The CDR3 is 17 amino acids. Per germline, CDR1 SNHLY and CDR2 FYNNEI. V was cut by 7 bases and J by 10 bases, with 29 bases left in between. Here the CDR3 reads CASKVTPRTSFGGEQFF. Here the CDR3 DNA reads TGTGCCAGCAAGGTCACCCCTCGGACTTCCTTTGGGGGGGAGCAGTTCTTC.

The chain carries TRBV6-4 and TRBJ2-1, with 11 bases aligning to TRBD2. J gave up 5 bases and V 6 bases, and 6 bases lay outside the gene matches. Per the germline V gene, CDR1 is MRHNA and CDR2 is SNTAGT. This CDR3 is built from 15 residues. The CDR3 region is CASRSSGRANNEQFF. Here the CDR3 DNA reads TGTGCCAGCAGAAGTAGCGGGAGGGCCAACAATGAGCAGTTCTTC.

With respect to this clone: The sample holds other DNA sequences that translate to the same CDR3. The rearrangement joins TRBV5-1 to TRBJ1-1; no definite D call. The CDR3 length is 14 residues. Trimming left V 0 bases short and J 0 bases short, with 6 bases between. CDR1 is SGHRS, CDR2 YFSETQ, per germline. The CDR3: CASSLASMNTEAFF. The CDR3 DNA follows: TGCGCCAGCAGCTTGGCGAGCATGAACACTGAAGCTTTCTTT.

This clone was seen only once. V is TRBV7-9 and J is TRBJ1-1; D unresolved. Germline assignment: CDR1 SEHNR and CDR2 FQNEAQ (reference sequence). V lost 7 bases and J 6 bases, leaving 15 bases between the germline ends. The CDR3 is 13 residues long. This CDR3 reads CASTQPNSPEAFF. The CDR3 nucleotides read TGTGCCAGCACCCAGCCTAATAGCCCTGAAGCTTTCTTT.

The chain is built from TRBV7-9 and TRBJ2-1; 9 nucleotides match TRBD2. The CDR3 spans 15 residues. After removal of 5 bases from V and 3 bases from J, the junction contained 5 bases not matched to a gene. Per the germline V gene, CDR1 is SEHNR and CDR2 is FQNEAQ (reference sequence). CDR3 sequence reads: CASSHSGRYYNEQFF. The CDR3 coding sequence is TGTGCCAGCAGCCATAGCGGGAGATACTACAATGAGCAGTTCTTC.

The CDR3 is CAGRSTGVDGYTF. The CDR3 DNA is TGTGCCGGTCGTAGCACAGGAGTTGATGGCTACACCTTC. This sequence joins TRBV28 and TRBJ1-2; tentative D call: TRBD1 (5 bases). The CDR3 is made up of 13 amino acids. V was trimmed by 11 bases and J by 6 bases, leaving 19 bases between them. Germline CDR1 is MDHEN and CDR2 is SYDVKM.

The genes are TRBV5-4 and TRBJ1-3; TRBD1 matches 7 bases. Trimming took 0 bases from V and 2 from J; bases not matched to a gene: 2. CDR3 size: 15 residues. Germline loops: CDR1 SGHNT, CDR2 YYREEE (reference sequence). The CDR3 protein is CASSLETGAGNTIYF. The CDR3 DNA reads TGTGCCAGCAGCTTGGAAACAGGGGCTGGAAACACCATATATTTT.

The chain couples TRBV19 to TRBJ1-1; D possibly corresponds to TRBD1 (6 bases). CDR3 length: 15 amino acids. From germline, CDR1 is LNHDA and CDR2 SQIVND (reference sequence). Trimming stripped 6 bases from V and 0 bases from J, with 14 bases between. The CDR3 reads CASRMDRSVNTEAFF. The CDR3 region has the DNA TGTGCCAGTAGAATGGACAGAAGTGTGAACACTGAAGCTTTCTTT.

The gene calls are TRBV2 and TRBJ2-2; D is uncertain. Germline CDR1 reads SNHLY; CDR2 reads FYNNEI. Trimming removed 7 bases from V and 1 base from J, with 7 bases in between. This CDR3 region has 13 residues. CDR3 residues: CASISGNTGELFF. The CDR3, as DNA: TGTGCCAGCATTTCGGGGAACACCGGGGAGCTGTTTTTT.

V is TRBV19 and J is TRBJ1-1, with 10 bases matching TRBD1. Germline-derived CDR1 and CDR2 are LNHDA and SQIVND (reference sequence). The CDR3 covers 18 residues. The junction had 13 bases not matched to a gene; V was cut back by 4 bases and J by 2 bases. As DNA, the CDR3 is TGTGCCAGTAGTACTTCGACAGGGGGCTCGGTTCTAAACACTGAAGCTTTCTTT. Protein sequence: CASSTSTGGSVLNTEAFF.

The chain links TRBV18 to TRBJ1-2; 9 positions match TRBD1. The CDR3 length is 14 residues. Germline CDR1 and CDR2: KGHSH and LQKENI. Trimming cost V 1 base and J 8 bases; bases outside gene matches: 5. CDR3 loop: CASSPLQGAQGYTF. Here the CDR3 DNA reads TGTGCCAGCTCACCACTACAGGGGGCGCAAGGCTACACCTTC.

V is TRBV9 and J is TRBJ2-2; 9 bases line up with TRBD1. Looked up from germline, CDR1 is SGDLS and CDR2 is YYNGEE. The CDR3 totals 15 residues. Trimming cost V 2 bases and J 4 bases; bases outside gene matches: 3. The chain's CDR3 is CASSVPTGGTGELFF. In DNA, the CDR3 is TGTGCCAGCAGCGTCCCGACAGGGGGCACCGGGGAGCTGTTTTTT.

The genes are TRBV2 and TRBJ1-4; unclear D gene. The CDR3 runs to 16 residues. V lost 0 bases to trimming and J lost 0 bases, with 8 bases between them. Germline V gives CDR1 SNHLY, CDR2 FYNNEI. CDR3 in amino acids: CASSEAQIATNEKLFF. The DNA for the CDR3 is TGTGCCAGCAGTGAAGCTCAGATTGCAACTAATGAAAAACTGTTTTTT.

The chain uses TRBV5-1 and TRBJ2-3; the D gene is possibly TRBD2 (6 bases). CDR1 SGHRS and CDR2 YFSETQ come from the germline V gene. The CDR3 is 16 residues long. V was clipped by 0 bases and J by 0 bases, with 11 bases between them. CDR3 amino acids: CASSLDVGTSTDTQYF. CDR3 in DNA: TGCGCCAGCAGCTTGGATGTGGGGACTAGCACAGATACGCAGTATTTT.

The gene calls are TRBV6-2 or TRBV6-3 and TRBJ2-2; 10 bases map to TRBD2. Unmatched junction bases numbered 7, after V lost 4 bases and J lost 5 bases. CDR3 length equals 16 residues. Germline CDR1 MNHEY, CDR2 SVGEGT. The chain's CDR3 is CASSSWTSGSTGELFF. The CDR3 DNA sequence: TGTGCCAGCAGTTCATGGACTAGCGGAAGTACCGGGGAGCTGTTTTTT.

The V call is TRBV3-1 (or the pseudogene TRBV3-2), the J call TRBJ2-1; D possibly corresponds to TRBD2 (7 bases). This CDR3 is 13 amino acids long. In germline, CDR1 is LGHDT, CDR2 YNNKEL (reference sequence). V lost 1 base to trimming and J lost 9 bases, with 10 bases between them. The CDR3 sequence: CASSQGGGLEQFF. Here the CDR3 DNA reads TGTGCCAGCAGCCAAGGGGGGGGCCTTGAGCAGTTCTTC.

The chain is built from TRBV28 and TRBJ1-6; unclear D gene. Trimming stripped 2 bases from V and 9 bases from J, with 8 bases between. Germline-derived CDR1 and CDR2 are MDHEN and SYDVKM. The CDR3 has 13 residues. The CDR3 region has the DNA TGTGCCAGCAGTTTAGGCCACCTTTCACCCCTCCACTTT. It specifies CASSLGHLSPLHF.

In this sample, this clone turned up once. The rearrangement links TRBV30 to TRBJ2-3; D is ambiguous. This CDR3 spans 12 amino acids. Germline V gene sequence: CDR1 GTSNPN, CDR2 SVGIG (reference sequence). V shed 1 base and J shed 6 bases, with 8 bases lying between them. In DNA, the CDR3 is TGTGCCTGGAGTGCGAAACGGGATACGCAGTATTTT. It yields the protein CAWSAKRDTQYF. The entire variable domain, with the rest obtained from reference TRBV30 and TRBJ2-3, is as follows: SQTIHQWPATLVQPVGSPLSLECTVEGTSNPNLYWYRQAAGRGLQLLFYSVGIGQISSEVPQNLSASRPQDRQFILSSKKLLLSDSGFYLCAWSAKRDTQYFGPGTRLTVL.

This clone came up many times. The chain is built from TRBV11-3 and TRBJ2-1; a possible D gene is TRBD1 (6 bases). Trimming removed 0 bases at V and 4 bases at J, with 10 bases between. Germline values: CDR1 SGHNT, CDR2 YENEEA. The CDR3 runs to 15 residues. DNA for the CDR3: TGTGCCAGCAGCTTAGAGTCGGGGACATACAATGAGCAGTTCTTC. Its protein product is CASSLESGTYNEQFF.

V gene TRBV2 combines with J gene TRBJ1-2, with 8 bases aligning to TRBD1. Germline V CDR1 and CDR2: SNHLY, FYNNEI. CDR3 size: 13 residues. V was clipped by 5 bases and J by 4 bases; unmatched bases: 3. The CDR3 coding sequence is TGTGCCAGCAGTCGGGACAGGCCCTATGGCTACACCTTC. Its translation: CASSRDRPYGYTF.